Sequencing of this TCR beta chain was carried out in a study of beta chain features in type 1 diabetes. Study results and limitations: Shorter TCRB CDR3s, moderately but significantly so, marked every one of the four CD4+ subsets in Type 1 diabetes patients.

All of the isolated RNA was reverse transcribed, so expressed TCRB transcripts were sequenced. Repertoires were generated with immunoSEQ multiplex PCR, while TCRdb's copy carries only in-frame clones and drops some. The sample records 350,000 to 450,000 clones, 10% to 15% being singletons. This clone has more than one count but fewer than ten. Its target is unknown. The sequenced material came from naive CD4+ T cells from blood. The sequence derives from a young woman with type 1 diabetes.

The CDR3 protein is CASSLRGLAGENEQFF. In DNA form, the CDR3 reads TGCGCCAGCAGCTTACGGGGACTAGCGGGCGAAAATGAGCAGTTCTTC. The V and J genes are TRBV5-1 and TRBJ2-1; 12 nucleotides match TRBD2. Germline V gene data show CDR1 as SGHRS and CDR2 as YFSETQ. The V segment lost 2 bases and the J segment 7 bases; nucleotides outside the gene matches: 7. There are 16 residues in the CDR3. The entire variable domain, with the rest obtained from reference TRBV5-1 and TRBJ2-1, is as follows: KAGVTQTPRYLIKTRGQQVTLSCSPISGHRSVSWYQQTPGQGLQFLFEYFSETQRNKGNFPGRFSGRQFSNSRSEMNVSTLELGDSALYLCASSLRGLAGENEQFFGPGTRLTVL.